This T cell receptor beta chain was sequenced in a study of CD8 T cells in Susac syndrome (dated by TCRdb to between 2019 and 2020). In the study overall: Among the Susac syndrome patients who were sequenced, clinically active disease was present in six and clinical remission was observed in fewer than ten. The study used repertoire sequencing to test whether antigen drove CD8+ T cell activation and differentiation in Susac syndrome. CD8+ T cell repertoire clonality was compared between approximately 12 healthy donors, about 14 Susac syndrome patients and 15 or so multiple sclerosis patients. Susac syndrome patients were therapy-naive, on corticosteroids (some also receiving IVIg), or on IVIg alone at blood withdrawal.

What the authors observed across the whole study: The TCR sequencing and HLA analysis was acknowledged to have included a relatively small number of individuals. Some 15 and five Susac-specific public clones were found in the total CD8+ and CD8+ TEMRA repertoires, respectively. Susac syndrome CD8+ repertoires showed clonal expansion, highest in CD8+ TEMRA cells and greater in clinically active than remitting patients.

Remarks on this clonotype: This receptor's antigen is unknown. Per-base qualities were not stored, and no clone one base away is much larger.

RNA was extracted using the RNeasy kit, and roughly 0.45 to 1 microgram was reverse transcribed with random hexamers. TCR beta CDR3 regions were amplified with the immunoSEQ multiplex PCR assay covering 54 Vbeta and 13 Jbeta segments. PCR amplification bias was corrected by using a synthetic template baseline for primer optimization and computational correction. In the authors' own workflow: Reads were assigned to V, D and J genes according to IMGT and analyzed in immunoSEQ Analyzer, with only productive sequences retained. Clonality was calculated as one minus the Shannon entropy normalized by log2 of the number of productive unique sequences. For each patient and control, public and private clones were evaluated within the 100 most prevalent clones. A clone was defined as Susac-specific if it was absent from the healthy and MS cohorts, from roughly 980 published viral clones and from other ImmuneACCESS disease sequences. TCRdb trimmed the raw reads at Q25, called clones with MiXCR and kept productive beta chains. Each CDR3 protein appears once, grouped with its most common genes and DNA. What appears here as the V and J calls and clone size reflects TCRdb's work, not the paper's. The sample table shows under 90,000 distinct CDR3 sequences, and 85% to 95% are seen once. The ten largest account for roughly 0.5% of the sample.

High-throughput TCR beta sequencing profiled peripheral blood CD8+ and CD4+ T cells from healthy donors, Susac syndrome patients and multiple sclerosis patients. The Susac syndrome patients fulfilled recently defined diagnostic criteria for definite or probable disease. CD8+ TEMRA cells were enriched by FACS, while bulk CD8+ and CD4+ T cells were purified by magnetic negative isolation. Blood was drawn into EDTA tubes, processed within 24 hours, and PBMCs were isolated by density gradient centrifugation. PBMCs intended for TCR sequencing were cryopreserved in liquid nitrogen and thawed later in a water bath at 37 degrees C. The sorted or isolated CD4+, CD8+ and CD8+ TEMRA cells had a purity of 90% or higher. The germline V gene encodes CDR1 LNHNV and CDR2 YYDKDF (reference sequence). The junction carries 8 bases between V and J, which are trimmed by 5 bases and 0 bases respectively. The CDR3 holds 13 amino acids from the cysteine to the phenylalanine. Only CDR3 DNA is held: 39 bases, read in frame from base 1.

The V and J genes are TRBV15 and TRBJ2-7; there is no confident call for the D gene. The sample comprised CD8+ T cells from PBMCs. The clonotype comes from a human donor with Susac syndrome. The sequenced DNA: TGTGCCACCAGCCCCAGCCGCTCCTACGAGCAGTACTTC. It codes for CATSPSRSYEQYF.